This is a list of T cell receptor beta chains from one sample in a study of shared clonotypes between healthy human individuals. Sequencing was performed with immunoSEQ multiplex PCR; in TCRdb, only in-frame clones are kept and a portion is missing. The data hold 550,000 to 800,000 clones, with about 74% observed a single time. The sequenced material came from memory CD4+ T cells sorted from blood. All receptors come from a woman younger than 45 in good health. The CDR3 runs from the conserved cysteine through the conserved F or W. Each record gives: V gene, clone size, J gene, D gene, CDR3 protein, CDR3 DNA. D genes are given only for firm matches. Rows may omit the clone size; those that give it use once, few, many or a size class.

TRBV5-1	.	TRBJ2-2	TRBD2	CASSLALAGGPGELFF	TGCGCCAGCAGCTTAGCTCTAGCGGGAGGACCCGGGGAGCTGTTTTTT
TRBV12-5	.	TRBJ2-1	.	CASGLVPKDRRTPVEQFF	TGTGCTAGTGGTTTGGTACCGAAGGATCGGAGAACCCCGGTTGAGCAGTTCTTC
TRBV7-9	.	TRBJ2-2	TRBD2	CASSLAGGSTGELFF	TGTGCCAGCAGCTTAGCGGGCGGGAGCACCGGGGAGCTGTTTTTT
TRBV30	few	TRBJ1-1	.	CAWSVTPNTEAFF	TGTGCCTGGAGTGTAACCCCGAACACTGAAGCTTTCTTT
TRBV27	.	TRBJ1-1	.	CASREHNPGGGRAEAFF	TGTGCCAGCAGGGAACATAACCCAGGTGGGGGAAGGGCTGAAGCTTTCTTT
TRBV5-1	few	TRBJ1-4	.	CASSYSSRADEKLFF	TGCGCCAGCAGCTATTCCAGTCGGGCCGACGAAAAACTGTTTTTT
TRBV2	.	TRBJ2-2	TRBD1	CASSEHGQGGMGELFF	TGTGCCAGCAGTGAACATGGACAGGGTGGAATGGGGGAGCTGTTTTTT
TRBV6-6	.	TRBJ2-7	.	CASSLGFPAYEQYF	TGTGCCAGCAGCTTGGGGTTCCCAGCTTACGAGCAGTACTTC
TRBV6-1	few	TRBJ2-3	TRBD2	CASSEMTSGATDTQYF	TGTGCCAGCAGTGAAATGACTAGCGGGGCCACAGATACGCAGTATTTT
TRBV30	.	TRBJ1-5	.	CAWSVRSNQPQHF	TGTGCCTGGAGTGTACGGTCCAATCAGCCCCAGCATTTT
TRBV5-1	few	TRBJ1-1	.	CASSSTGIYPEAFF	TGCGCCAGCAGCTCGACAGGAATATACCCTGAAGCTTTCTTT
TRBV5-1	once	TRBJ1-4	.	CASSLDSLKEKLFF	TGCGCCAGCAGCTTGGACAGCTTAAAGGAAAAACTGTTTTTT
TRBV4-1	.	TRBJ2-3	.	CASSQASTHQDTQYF	TGCGCCAGCAGCCAAGCTTCTACCCACCAAGATACGCAGTATTTT
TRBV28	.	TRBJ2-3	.	CASSLFGSSGDTQYF	TGTGCCAGCAGTTTATTCGGGAGTAGTGGAGATACGCAGTATTTT
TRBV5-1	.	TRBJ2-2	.	CASSLAMAGQTGELFF	TGCGCCAGCAGCTTGGCCATGGCAGGACAAACCGGGGAGCTGTTTTTT
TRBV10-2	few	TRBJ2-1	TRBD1	CASSEPGQGSYNEQFF	TGCGCCAGCAGTGAGCCAGGACAGGGGTCCTACAATGAGCAGTTCTTC
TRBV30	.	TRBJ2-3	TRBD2	CAWSRSGGTDTQYF	TGTGCCTGGAGCCGTAGCGGGGGCACAGATACGCAGTATTTT
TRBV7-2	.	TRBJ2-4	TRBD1	CASSTTGGNIQYF	TGTGCCAGCAGCACCACAGGGGGGAACATTCAGTACTTC
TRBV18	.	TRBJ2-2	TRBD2	CASSATRLALTGELFF	TGTGCCAGCTCAGCCACGAGACTAGCGCTCACCGGGGAGCTGTTTTTT
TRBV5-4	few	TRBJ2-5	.	CATASGAANQETQYF	TGTGCCACCGCGTCCGGCGCAGCGAACCAAGAGACCCAGTACTTC
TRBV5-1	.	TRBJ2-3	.	CASSLAAAGDTDTQYF	TGCGCCAGCAGCTTGGCCGCGGCAGGGGACACAGATACGCAGTATTTT
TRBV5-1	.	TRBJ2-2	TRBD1	CASSHGQGTGELFF	TGCGCCAGCAGCCACGGACAGGGGACTGGGGAGCTGTTTTTT
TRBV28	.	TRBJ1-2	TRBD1	CASSTPRDRVSGYTF	TGTGCCAGCAGTACGCCCCGGGACAGGGTTAGTGGCTACACCTTC
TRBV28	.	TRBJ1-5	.	CASSLLDFSGRWWNQPQHF	TGTGCCAGCAGTTTATTGGATTTCAGTGGACGGTGGTGGAATCAGCCCCAGCATTTT
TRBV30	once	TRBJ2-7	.	CAWSEARGGYEQYF	TGTGCCTGGAGTGAAGCCAGGGGGGGGTACGAGCAGTACTTC
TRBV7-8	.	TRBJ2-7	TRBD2	CASSLLLAGGLEQYF	TGTGCCAGCAGCTTGTTGCTAGCGGGAGGTCTCGAGCAGTACTTC
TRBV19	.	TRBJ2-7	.	CASELKADLPPYEQYF	TGTGCCAGTGAGCTTAAGGCAGACCTGCCCCCCTACGAGCAGTACTTC
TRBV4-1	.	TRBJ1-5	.	CASSQGLQGDGNQPQHF	TGCGCCAGCAGCCAAGGGTTACAGGGCGATGGCAATCAGCCCCAGCATTTT
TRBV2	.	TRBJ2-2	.	CASSWVPPNTGELFF	TGTGCCAGCAGTTGGGTACCACCGAACACCGGGGAGCTGTTTTTT
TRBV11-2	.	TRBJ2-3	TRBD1	CASSLVRLPRGFTDTQYF	TGTGCCAGCAGCTTAGTTCGACTACCCAGGGGGTTCACAGATACGCAGTATTTT
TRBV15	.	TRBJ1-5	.	CATSPDRGWGQPQHF	TGTGCCACCAGCCCGGACCGCGGCTGGGGTCAGCCCCAGCATTTT
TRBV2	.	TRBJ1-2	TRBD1	CASRDRLANYGYTF	TGTGCCAGCAGGGACAGGTTAGCTAACTATGGCTACACCTTC
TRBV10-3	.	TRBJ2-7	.	CAISDGQGSYEQYF	TGTGCCATCAGTGACGGGCAGGGCTCCTACGAGCAGTACTTC
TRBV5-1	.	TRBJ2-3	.	CASSLGGSHLLSTDTQYF	TGCGCCAGCAGCTTGGGCGGCAGTCACCTTCTAAGCACAGATACGCAGTATTTT
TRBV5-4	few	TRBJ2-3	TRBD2	CASSLLTLAGGRDTQYF	TGTGCCAGCAGCCTTCTAACCCTAGCGGGAGGGAGAGATACGCAGTATTTT
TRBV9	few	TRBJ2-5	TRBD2	CASSPRLAGQETQYF	TGTGCCAGCAGCCCCAGACTAGCGGGTCAAGAGACCCAGTACTTC